Detailed here is one T cell receptor beta chain. Its antigen has not been determined. The record has no base qualities; no much larger clone is one base away. This specimen belongs to a study of cytomegalovirus exposure and HLA in healthy donors (dated by TCRdb to about 2017). With respect to the entire study: An earlier analysis of several hundred of the donors reported about 300 Gb of sequence data and around 120 million unique TCR beta sequences obtained from about 180 million T cells. The number of typed donors differed by locus: about 629-640 for A, B, C, DRB1 and DQB1; 500 to 550 for DQA1; approximately 600 for DPA1; and approximately 450 for DPB1. The study aimed to test whether signatures of past pathogen exposure could be identified by cataloging public T cell receptors. An early release that covered 500 to 800 HLA-typed donors contained about 300 gigabases of sequencing data and around 80 million unique TCR sequences. Donor age, sex, ethnicity and CMV serostatus were compiled alongside the repertoire data. Of the roughly 430 genotyped donors, roughly 80% fell in the genetic ancestry cluster associated with self-reported Caucasian donors. Because of strong linkage in the cohort, five DR-DQ haplotypes were treated as single units for association and clustering. To predict cytomegalovirus infection status, the study brought together high-throughput TCR immunosequencing, statistical association of individual TCRs with disease status, and machine learning. Using immunosequencing, the study profiled T cell repertoires from approximately 700 subjects and related those repertoires to cytomegalovirus serostatus. A later genetic analysis used genome-wide SNP genotypes for about 60% of the 666 donors, treating that subset as a discovery cohort. Along with the roughly 670-subject first cohort, a separate validation cohort of some 130 different subjects was used. In a later analysis, previously published TCR beta repertoires from 600 to 850 donors were re-analyzed and high-resolution HLA genotyping was added so that TCR occurrence patterns could be studied. All discovery cohort repertoires had been generated using a single sequencing platform. Among approximately 370 genotyped donors of the cohort, an average of approximately 200,000 unique TCR beta nucleotide sequences was sequenced per donor, of which approximately 19% were non-productive. Class I and class II HLA loci were covered by the typing at four-digit resolution. Rather than using new phenotypic data, the later analysis identified candidate immune exposures from TCR beta sequences and from how often those sequences occurred across donors. An earlier analysis of 587 of the donors used high-throughput TCR beta sequencing to judge whether each TCR beta V gene segment behaved as functional or pseudogenic.

From a lookup of the germline V gene, CDR1 and CDR2 are SQVTM and ANQGSEA. Inclusive of the bounding cysteine and phenylalanine, the CDR3 is 12 residues long. CDR3 DNA is the only sequence kept; it has 36 bases, read in frame from the first base. Unmatched junction bases come to 7, with V trimmed by 7 bases and J by 7 bases. The cohort consisted of some 730 healthy bone marrow donors. At the time of sampling, all cohort members were nominally healthy, though unrecorded immune exposures were likely present. The donor tested CMV seronegative and was one of the 352 seronegative cohort members. A peripheral blood sample was provided by each donor, and peripheral blood mononuclear cells were used for TCR beta sequencing. Genomic DNA was extracted from the blood cell samples with the Qiagen DNeasy Blood Extraction Kit. The research as a whole found: Across donors, most TCR sequences were observed very rarely, whereas some public TCRs were present in many individuals. In an earlier analysis of fewer than 750 of the donors, most TCR beta V segments were observed in productive rearrangements about 87% or about 30% of the time, broadly matching IMGT annotations. A later analysis found that most CMV-associated TCR beta chains appeared HLA-restricted, with HLA associations seemingly driven largely by CMV exposure. The only immune exposure information available for the cohort was CMV serostatus. A later analysis found that HLA-associated TCR beta chains were more clonally expanded and had lower generation probabilities than equally common non-associated chains. The classifier was reported to diagnose cytomegalovirus status with high specificity and sensitivity in both the original cohort and the validation cohort. A cluster of highly shared sequence variants was judged likely to be a technical artifact of the sequencing pipeline. In a later genetic analysis, fewer N-insertions in productive TCRs were reported among donors in an Asian-associated ancestry cluster than the 666-donor mean. Roughly uniform sequencing depth across donors was assumed in presence/absence analyses, although this assumption may not hold. Linkage disequilibrium might explain the correlated functional status among segregating V segments, but an unknown experimental factor could not be ruled out. Strong co-occurrence of HLA alleles, especially DR and DQ, made assigning TCR associations to individual alleles difficult. Some IMGT-functional V segments, including TRBV6-2 and TRBV6-3, could not be told apart with the 87-base-pair reads, so those segments were excluded. Fewer than 20 rarely observed V segments, including chromosome 9 orphons, were excluded from the earlier analysis of almost 600 of the donors because counts were too low. According to a later analysis, TCR association rates differed among HLA loci, with DRB1 alleles showing the most associated TCRs and HLA-C alleles showing the fewest. In vitro tests confirmed that a few of the cytomegalovirus-associated TCR beta chains recognize cytomegalovirus antigens. A later genetic analysis associated a missense DCLRE1C variant with V-gene and J-gene trimming of TCR beta chains, and an independent cohort replicated the association. The study gave a list of about 160 TCR beta chains associated with cytomegalovirus. A further reported finding was that TCR beta sequences accurately predicted the HLA-A and HLA-B alleles for most subjects in the first cohort. Several of the top co-occurrence clusters appeared to be linked to parvovirus B19, influenza, CMV and Epstein-Barr virus, according to a later analysis. At a false discovery rate of 0.05, a later analysis linked some 17,000 TCR beta sequences to specific HLA alleles. This cohort had only TCR beta chains sequenced, and the lack of alpha or paired-chain data limited which features could be detected. The authors suggested that the approach could potentially be generalized to other disease states and immunological phenotypes. Because HLA typing was unavailable for some donors at each locus, only the typed subset was used in association tests.

Library preparation employed the immunoSEQ multiplex PCR assay. The multiplex PCR relied on a mix of 60 forward primers for TCR Vbeta segments and 13 reverse primers for TCR Jbeta segments. The CDR3 region of rearranged TCR beta genes was amplified from genomic DNA by a multiplex PCR assay. Amplified TCR beta libraries were sequenced as 87-base-pair reads on the Illumina HiSeq System. The study's processing was this. Across the roughly 700 repertoires, a later analysis counted roughly 77 million unique TCR beta chains, approximately 10 million of which were shared by at least two donors. To remove PCR and sequencing errors, raw reads were error-corrected and collapsed into unique sequences using a nearest-neighbor algorithm that merged closely related sequences. V, D and J gene segments were assigned by aligning CDR3 sequences to IMGT reference sequences. For a sequence to be retained, a match of at least six nucleotides was required to both a V gene segment and a J gene segment. Rearrangements were classified as productive when the CDR3 lacked stop codons and remained in frame with V and J, and all other rearrangements were classified as non-productive. Following IMGT convention, CDR3 was defined as the stretch from the second conserved V-encoded cysteine to the conserved J-encoded phenylalanine. Sequences without an unambiguous match to a single V gene segment were excluded from the earlier analysis of about 600 of the donors. In an earlier analysis of approximately 560 of the donors, a V segment was called functional when productive rearrangements were above 56.7%, and segregating when the standard deviation between donors exceeded 5%. A statistical classification framework was developed to diagnose cytomegalovirus status using the catalog of TCR beta chain sequences. In a later analysis, TCR nucleotide sequences were compared against IMGT/GENE-DB human TR gene sequences so that V and J genes could be assigned. In a later analysis, CDR3 sequences and most-parsimonious VDJ recombination scenarios were assigned using the TCRdist pipeline. In a later analysis, each TCR beta chain was defined by its CDR3 amino acid sequence together with its V-gene family, and reads without a unique V-gene family were excluded. As a way to deal with suspected cross-contamination and a sequencing artifact, a later analysis dropped roughly 600 nucleotide sequences that were highly shared and had low generation probability. For each public chain, a later analysis derived a clonal expansion index from normalized ranks of inferred template counts within each repertoire. In a later analysis, generation probabilities were computed with a VDJ recombination model fitted to out-of-frame rearrangements, and the resulting probabilities were checked against IGoR. In a later analysis, hypergeometric tests were used to score TCR-TCR, TCR-HLA and TCR-CMV co-occurrence, with a repertoire-size bias correction applied to TCR pairs. A later analysis estimated false discovery rates by permuting HLA or CMV assignments 20 times. In a later analysis, co-occurring TCRs were grouped using DBSCAN, with TCRdist sequence similarity added in when clustering inside HLA-allele-positive subsets. Repertoires with fewer than 30,000 or more than 120,000 public chains, plus five repertoires with anomalous nucleotide sharing, were excluded from co-occurrence clustering. TCRdb obtained this table from immuneACCESS and retained in-frame rearrangements with V and J assigned. These tables miss some clones; where compared with another copy, unresolved V genes account for less than half of the shortfall, and the remainder is unexplained. The V and J calls and the clone size are those of that table, but D and trimming were determined from the DNA. The table for this sample lists 150,000 to 200,000 clones; about 80% of them were counted only once. The ten largest clones represent approximately 1% of the sample.

The V gene is TRBV29-1 and the J gene is TRBJ1-2; 9 central nucleotides agree with TRBD1. Sequencing was carried out using PBMCs. The receptor's source is a woman aged 40 to 50 in good health and CMV-seronegative. The DNA is TGCAGCGGGGGGGGGACAGGGACTGGCTACACCTTC. Protein translation: CSGGGTGTGYTF.